Following are 6 T cell receptor beta chains from one sample sequenced in a study of T cells in Graves' hyperthyroidism and ophthalmopathy. Amplified TCR beta CDR3 regions derived from RNA transcripts. Using the HTBI primer set, a first-round RT-PCR was run on the TCR CDR3. A single record per CDR3 protein comes from TCRdb applying MiXCR to the multiplex PCR reads. This table has roughly 510,000 distinct CDR3 sequences, about 46% appearing once. Material: peripheral blood or thyroid tissue (not recorded which). The receptors derive from an adult woman with Graves' disease, either hyperthyroidism or ophthalmopathy (not recorded which).

CDR3 DNA sequence: TGTGCCAGCAGCTTAGTTGCGGGAGTCGGGGCAGATACGCAGTATTTT. This encodes CASSLVAGVGADTQYF. The J gene is TRBJ2-3, the V gene TRBV7-2, with 7 bases that match TRBD2. V shed 1 base, J shed 4 bases, and the junction held 8 bases outside the gene matches. Germline V gene lookup returns CDR1 SGHTA and CDR2 FQGNSA. This CDR3 has 16 amino acids. Variable domain in full (rest from reference TRBV7-2 and TRBJ2-3): GAGVSQSPSNKVTEKGKDVELRCDPISGHTALYWYRQSLGQGLEFLIYFQGNSAPDKSGLPSDRFSAERTGGSVSTLTIQRTQQEDSAVYLCASSLVAGVGADTQYFGPGTRLTVL.

This rearrangement joins TRBV5-1 to TRBJ1-1; TRBD1 agrees at 10 bases. CDR1 and CDR2 (germline): SGHRS, YFSETQ. The trim removed 4 bases at V and 4 bases at J, leaving 22 bases unmatched. The CDR3 sequence is 20 residues long. This CDR3 reads CASSLEGQGVGETGPTEAFF. The CDR3 coding sequence is TGCGCCAGCAGCCTAGAAGGACAGGGGGTGGGTGAGACTGGGCCCACTGAAGCTTTCTTT.

The chain recombines TRBV29-1 with TRBJ1-1; 9 positions match TRBD1. CDR1 is SQVTM, CDR2 ANQGSEA, per germline. J gave up 6 bases and V 6 bases, and 8 bases lay outside the gene matches. The CDR3 has 13 amino acids. CDR3 protein: CSVGTGSDSEAFF. CDR3 coding DNA: TGCAGCGTGGGGACAGGGTCTGATTCTGAAGCTTTCTTT.

The chain links TRBV20-1 to TRBJ2-3; perhaps TRBD1 as D (6 bases). V was clipped by 3 bases and J by 6 bases, with 19 bases between them. The germline gives CDR1 DFQATT, CDR2 SNEGSKA (reference sequence). The CDR3 totals 15 residues. The CDR3 nucleotides read TGCAGTGCTAGGGGGCACGGTGGGGACACTGATACGCAGTATTTT. Its protein product is CSARGHGGDTDTQYF.

This clonotype showed up many times. The rearrangement uses TRBV20-1 and TRBJ2-5; D is unclear. The germline V gene has CDR1 DFQATT and CDR2 SNEGSKA (reference sequence). CDR3 length: 12 amino acids. Trimming shortened V by 6 bases and J by 1 base, and 9 bases separated the two germline ends. The CDR3 region has the DNA TGCAGTGCCAAGTGGGGCCAAGAGACCCAGTACTTC. This sequence encodes CSAKWGQETQYF.

Ten or more counts support this clonotype. This rearrangement joins TRBV11-2 to TRBJ2-7; tentatively, D is TRBD2 (5 bases). The V gene lost 5 bases and the J gene lost 4 bases, with 15 bases spanning the gap. Germline CDR1 reads SGHAT; CDR2 reads FQNNGV. CDR3 length: 14 amino acids. This CDR3 reads CASSLGLESYEQYF. In nucleotides, the CDR3 is TGTGCCAGCAGCCTAGGACTGGAAAGTTACGAGCAGTACTTC.